These 31 T cell receptor beta chains were all obtained from the same sample, sequenced in a study of human T cells and chemical hapten exposure. TCRdb reprocessed the RACE reads via MiXCR and lists one record per CDR3 protein. The sample contains some 93,000 distinct CDR3 sequences, over 8% of which appear only once. Described time point: healthy volunteer bleed at 2 weeks. The authors' total RNA extraction used unfractionated whole blood. Sequences were obtained from whole blood. These receptors were collected from a female donor in good health. Some clones in this sample may be carry-over from other donors' samples.

This clonotype was seen ten or more times. V is TRBV7-2 and J is TRBJ2-3; TRBD2 matches at 7 bases. Germline CDR1 and CDR2: SGHTA and FQGNSA. V lost 7 bases and J lost 0; bases outside the gene matches: 4. The CDR3 loop spans 14 amino acids. The CDR3 loop is CASIPGLSTDTQYF. The CDR3 DNA reads as TGTGCCAGCATCCCGGGACTAAGCACAGATACGCAGTATTTT.

The chain joins TRBV2 to TRBJ2-7; D not certain. The CDR3 consists of 13 residues. Germline V gene lookup returns CDR1 SNHLY and CDR2 FYNNEI. V was trimmed by 4 bases and J by 4 bases, leaving 11 bases between them. CDR3 in DNA: TGTGCCAGCAGTGTAACGTACTTATACGAGCAGTACTTC. Protein: CASSVTYLYEQYF.

The rearrangement joins TRBV5-1 to TRBJ2-7, with D perhaps given as TRBD1 or TRBD2 (6 bases each). The V and J ends lost 2 bases and 5 bases respectively, with 11 bases between them. The CDR3 spans 13 residues. In germline, CDR1 is SGHRS, CDR2 YFSETQ. The DNA of the CDR3 is TGCGCCAGCAGCTTACAGGGAGGCAACGAGCAGTACTTC. Translation: CASSLQGGNEQYF.

The chain recombines TRBV30 with TRBJ2-2; D may correspond to TRBD1 or TRBD2 (5 bases each). CDR1 GTSNPN and CDR2 SVGIG come from the germline V gene (reference sequence). The CDR3 totals 16 residues. The V and J ends lost 1 base and 5 bases respectively, with 17 bases between them. The DNA of the CDR3 is TGTGCCTGGAGTGGAGACCAGGGACGGGGAACCGGGGAGCTGTTTTTT. Translating it yields CAWSGDQGRGTGELFF.

CDR3 sequence: CAIRTRLGRTNTGELFF. CDR3 bases: TGTGCCATCAGAACGCGATTGGGACGGACGAACACCGGGGAGCTGTTTTTT. The rearrangement links TRBV10-3 to TRBJ2-2; D may match TRBD1 or TRBD2 (5 bases each). The germline CDR1 and CDR2 sequences are ENHRY and SYGVKD. This CDR3 comprises 17 residues. Trimming took off 6 bases at V and 0 bases at J, with 17 bases between the two ends.

The chain has TRBV11-2 and TRBJ1-4; unclear D gene. Germline loops: CDR1 SGHAT, CDR2 FQNNGV. This CDR3 is built from 14 residues. Trimming stripped 1 base from V and 7 bases from J, with 10 bases between. CDR3 sequence: CASSLGRAGEKLFF. CDR3 bases: TGTGCCAGCAGCTTAGGACGGGCTGGTGAAAAACTGTTTTTT. The full variable domain, completed using reference TRBV11-2 and TRBJ1-4, is EAGVAQSPRYKIIEKRQSVAFWCNPISGHATLYWYQQILGQGPKLLIQFQNNGVVDDSQLPKDRFSAERLKGVDSTLKIQPAKLEDSAVYLCASSLGRAGEKLFFGSGTQLSVL.

In this sample, this clonotype turned up a few times. The gene calls are TRBV27 and TRBJ1-5; 7 nucleotides line up with TRBD1. Germline CDR1 is MNHEY and CDR2 is SMNVEV (reference sequence). This CDR3 region has 16 residues. With 3 bases clipped from V and 4 bases from J, the junction kept 9 bases outside the gene matches. DNA for the CDR3: TGTGCCAGCAGTTTTATAGGGACAGCGACAAATCAGCCCCAGCATTTT. It translates to CASSFIGTATNQPQHF.

The V call is TRBV28, the J call TRBJ2-7; D is tentatively TRBD1 or TRBD2 (5 bases each). Trimming left V 3 bases short and J 7 bases short, with 10 bases between. From germline, CDR1 is MDHEN and CDR2 SYDVKM. The CDR3 loop spans 12 amino acids. CDR3 protein: CASSFSGREQYF. In DNA form, the CDR3 reads TGTGCCAGCAGTTTTTCGGGGCGGGAGCAGTACTTC.

The gene calls are TRBV5-1 and TRBJ2-2, with 7 positions matching TRBD1. J was trimmed by 3 bases and V by 5 bases; bases with no gene match: 4. Germline V gene lookup returns CDR1 SGHRS and CDR2 YFSETQ. The CDR3 runs to 14 residues. Written as DNA, the CDR3 is TGCGCCAGCAGATACGGGACAGACACCGGGGAGCTGTTTTTT. Translation: CASRYGTDTGELFF.

The sample holds many counts of this clonotype. The chain combines TRBV2 with TRBJ1-5; D is perhaps TRBD1 (6 bases). Germline V gives CDR1 SNHLY, CDR2 FYNNEI. V lost 2 bases to trimming and J lost 4 bases, with 9 bases between them. CDR3 length equals 14 residues. The CDR3 loop is CASSERRGNQPQHF. The CDR3 bases are TGTGCCAGCAGTGAACGCAGGGGAAATCAGCCCCAGCATTTT.

J is TRBJ2-4 and V is TRBV24-1; 7 bases fit TRBD2. This CDR3 has 13 residues. V was pared by 5 bases and J by 6 bases, with 3 bases of the junction left unmatched. The germline CDR1 and CDR2 sequences are KGHDR and SFDVKD. The CDR3 region has the DNA TGTGCCACCAGTGCGGCGGGAGTAAACATTCAGTACTTC. This gives the protein CATSAAGVNIQYF.

A few counts support this clonotype. CDR3 DNA: TGTGCCAGCAGTCCCCGAGAGGGGCGGCCCAATCAGCCCCAGCATTTT. As protein: CASSPREGRPNQPQHF. The chain links TRBV27 to TRBJ1-5, with a possible D match to TRBD1 (5 bases). Germline V gene data show CDR1 as MNHEY and CDR2 as SMNVEV (reference sequence). The CDR3 covers 16 residues. Trimming left V 5 bases short and J 3 bases short, with 17 bases between.

This clonotype came up a few times. The chain employs TRBV12-3 or TRBV12-4 and TRBJ2-1, with D uncertain. The CDR3 is 13 residues long. Trimming took off 6 bases at V and 6 bases at J, with 12 bases between the two ends. The CDR3 loop is CASRSPGGNEQFF. The CDR3 DNA is TGTGCCAGCAGATCCCCGGGCGGCAATGAGCAGTTCTTC.

At least ten counts were recorded for this clonotype. The chain employs TRBV2 and TRBJ2-7; the D call may be TRBD1 or TRBD2 (5 bases each). The germline CDR1 and CDR2 sequences are SNHLY and FYNNEI. Trimming left V 7 bases short and J 4 bases short, with 11 bases between. The CDR3 runs to 12 residues. CDR3 sequence: CASTRDGYEQYF. The DNA for the CDR3 is TGTGCCAGCACCCGGGACGGATACGAGCAGTACTTC.

This clonotype was counted only a few times. The chain combines TRBV28 with TRBJ2-7; tentative D call: TRBD2 (6 bases). The germline V and J ends were trimmed by 6 bases and 3 bases, with 21 bases remaining between them. This CDR3 contains 16 residues. CDR1 and CDR2 from the germline V gene are MDHEN and SYDVKM. CDR3 in DNA: TGTGCCAGCAGGACTATGGACGGAGGGGCTGGCTACGAGCAGTACTTC. Translating gives CASRTMDGGAGYEQYF.

The V and J genes are TRBV12-5 and TRBJ1-5, with a weak D call TRBD1 (6 bases). The CDR3 length is 15 residues. The V gene's germline CDR1 is LGHNT and CDR2 FRNRAP. V lost 4 bases, J lost 1 base, and 11 bases lay in between. The chain's CDR3 is CASGWTASSNQPQHF. The CDR3 coding sequence is TGTGCTAGTGGTTGGACAGCCTCCAGCAATCAGCCCCAGCATTTT.

This clonotype was seen many times. J is TRBJ2-7 and V is TRBV29-1; the D gene is possibly TRBD2 (6 bases). Trimming took 4 bases from V and 1 from J, leaving 11 bases between them. Germline CDR1 SQVTM, CDR2 ANQGSEA. This CDR3 has 13 amino acids. CDR3 DNA: TGCAGCGTTGTAACTCGGGAGTCCTACGAGCAGTACTTC. Translation gives CSVVTRESYEQYF.

The chain is built from TRBV20-1 and TRBJ2-7; D is possibly TRBD1 (6 bases). The CDR3 contains 13 residues. Trimming removed 1 base at V and 6 bases at J, with 13 bases between. Germline CDR1 is DFQATT and CDR2 is SNEGSKA (reference sequence). The CDR3 nucleotides read TGCAGTGCTAGAGTCAGGGGACGTTTCGAGCAGTACTTC. It codes for CSARVRGRFEQYF.

The gene calls are TRBV7-9 and TRBJ2-3; possible D gene TRBD2, 5 bases. Germline V gene lookup returns CDR1 SEHNR and CDR2 FQNEAQ (reference sequence). The V and J ends lost 2 bases and 1 base respectively, with 7 bases between them. The CDR3 has 14 amino acids. CDR3 in amino acids: CASSLTEGTDTQYF. CDR3 coding DNA: TGTGCCAGCAGCTTAACGGAGGGCACAGATACGCAGTATTTT. Filled out from reference TRBV7-9 and TRBJ2-3, the complete variable domain reads DTGVSQNPRHKITKRGQNVTFRCDPISEHNRLYWYRQTLGQGPEFLTYFQNEAQLEKSRLLSDRFSAERPKGSFSTLEIQRTEQGDSAMYLCASSLTEGTDTQYFGPGTRLTVL.

This clonotype was seen a few times. This chain connects TRBV7-9 to TRBJ1-4, with TRBD1 identical over 11 bases. Trimming cost V 4 bases and J 7 bases; bases outside gene matches: 5. Germline lookup yields CDR1 SEHNR and CDR2 FQNEAQ (reference sequence). The CDR3 is 15 residues long. The CDR3, as DNA: TGTGCCAGCAGCTATGGACAGGGGGCACGTGAAAAACTGTTTTTT. This sequence encodes CASSYGQGAREKLFF.

The gene calls are TRBV27 and TRBJ2-7; 10 bases are shared with TRBD2. The ends lost 6 bases at V and 5 bases at J; junction bases unmatched: 10. CDR1 is MNHEY and CDR2 is SMNVEV in the germline V gene (reference sequence). There are 15 residues in the CDR3. The CDR3 loop reads CASSFSGRVWDEQYF. The CDR3, as DNA: TGTGCCAGCAGCTTCAGCGGGAGGGTCTGGGACGAGCAGTACTTC.

This clonotype was observed a handful of times. This chain connects TRBV6-5 to TRBJ2-6, with D unresolved. V lost 2 bases to trimming and J lost 4 bases, with 9 bases between them. The CDR3 contains 15 residues. Germline assignment: CDR1 MNHEY and CDR2 SVGAGI. CDR3 region: CASSYGATGANVLTF. The CDR3 region has the DNA TGTGCCAGCAGTTACGGAGCGACCGGGGCCAACGTCCTGACTTTC.

Note on this clonotype: The junction does not match germline at one end; this may be a read error. The V gene is TRBV7-7, the J gene TRBJ2-5, with no clear D. CDR3 length equals 14 residues. Germline CDR1 is SSHAT and CDR2 is FNYEAQ (reference sequence). CDR3 nucleotide sequence: TGTGCTAGCAGCCCACCAAATTCAGGAGAGACCCAGTACTTC. Its translation is CASSPPNSGETQYF.

This clonotype was detected many times. This chain joins TRBV6-1 and TRBJ2-3, with 16 bases matching TRBD2. In germline, CDR1 is MNHNS, CDR2 SASEGT. The CDR3 runs to 16 residues. V shed 3 bases and J 4 bases; nucleotides not matched to a gene: 1. In DNA form, the CDR3 reads TGTGCCAGCAGTGAGGGACTAGCGGGAGGGTCAGATACGCAGTATTTT. It yields the protein CASSEGLAGGSDTQYF.

This clonotype turned up a few times. CDR3 amino acids: CSVSSGNTIYF. The CDR3 nucleotides read TGCAGCGTTTCGTCTGGAAACACCATATATTTT. J is TRBJ1-3 and V is TRBV29-1; no firm D call. The CDR3 spans 11 residues. CDR1 SQVTM and CDR2 ANQGSEA come from the germline V gene. V dropped 5 bases and J dropped 1 base, with 3 bases sitting between them.

This clonotype was detected many times. The V gene is TRBV28, the J gene TRBJ2-5; no reliable D call. The CDR3 runs to 16 residues. Trimming stripped 5 bases from V and 5 bases from J, with 21 bases between. CDR1 and CDR2 (germline): MDHEN, SYDVKM. CDR3: CASSPPDKVMQETQYF. In DNA form, the CDR3 reads TGTGCCAGCAGTCCCCCCGACAAGGTGATGCAGGAGACCCAGTACTTC.

There are a few counts of this clonotype. The chain has TRBV28 and TRBJ1-6, with a tentative D call TRBD1 (5 bases). Germline loops: CDR1 MDHEN, CDR2 SYDVKM. V lost 2 bases to trimming and J lost 7 bases, with 9 bases between them. This CDR3 comprises 14 residues. The CDR3 coding sequence is TGTGCCAGCAGTTTAGCAGGGAGGAATTCACCCCTCCACTTT. Protein: CASSLAGRNSPLHF.

This clonotype was seen a few times. The chain's CDR3 is CSAPKITTSGGNNEQFF. In nucleotides, the CDR3 is TGCAGTGCTCCAAAAATAACGACTAGCGGGGGAAACAATGAGCAGTTCTTC. This rearrangement joins TRBV20-1 to TRBJ2-1, with 12 positions matching TRBD2. Germline loops: CDR1 DFQATT, CDR2 SNEGSKA (reference sequence). The CDR3 spans 17 residues. With 5 bases clipped from V and 5 bases from J, the junction kept 13 bases outside the gene matches.

This clonotype was observed at least ten times. This chain connects TRBV20-1 to TRBJ2-7; 10 bases map to TRBD1. The trim removed 6 bases at V and 3 bases at J, leaving 2 bases unmatched. The CDR3 totals 12 residues. Germline CDR1 is DFQATT and CDR2 is SNEGSKA (reference sequence). CDR3 coding DNA: TGCAGTGCCGGGACAGGGGACTACGAGCAGTACTTC. The encoded protein is CSAGTGDYEQYF.

The V gene is TRBV10-3, the J gene TRBJ2-7, with TRBD1 matching over 9 bases. Germline V lookup: CDR1 ENHRY, CDR2 SYGVKD. The CDR3 is 14 residues long. V lost 8 bases to trimming and J lost 0 bases; unmatched junction nucleotides: 5. The CDR3 protein is CAIGDRGDSYEQYF. CDR3 in DNA: TGTGCCATCGGAGACAGGGGGGACTCCTACGAGCAGTACTTC.

This clonotype was observed a handful of times. The J gene is TRBJ2-7, the V gene TRBV2; D is perhaps TRBD1 (6 bases). Germline V gene lookup returns CDR1 SNHLY and CDR2 FYNNEI. Trimming cost V 6 bases and J 0 bases, with 15 bases left between them. The CDR3 has 15 residues. In DNA form, the CDR3 reads TGTGCCAGCAGAGTATCCGGGACAACCTCCTACGAGCAGTACTTC. Translated: CASRVSGTTSYEQYF.